This is a list of T cell receptor beta chains from one sample in a study of blood T cell repertoires in COVID-19. Sequencing was performed with immunoSEQ multiplex PCR; in TCRdb, only in-frame clones are kept and a portion is missing. The sample lists 200,000 or so clones, around 83% occurring once. Sequencing was done on a sample of peripheral blood. The receptors here all came from a man in his forties or fifties who had recovered from COVID-19. CDR3s include the opening cysteine and the closing phenylalanine or tryptophan. The D gene is left open where the match is weak. Rows may omit the clone size; those that give it use once, few, many or a size class.

length: 16; D: TRBD2; J: TRBJ2-3; V: TRBV19; size: .; CDR3: CASSMAETSLIGTQYF; DNA: TGTGCCAGTAGTATGGCCGAGACTAGCCTCATAGGTACGCAGTATTTT
length: 16; D: TRBD1; J: TRBJ2-2; V: TRBV11-3; size: .; CDR3: CASSSFMGQPTGELFF; DNA: TGTGCCAGCAGCTCGTTTATGGGACAGCCCACCGGGGAGCTGTTTTTT
length: 15; D: .; J: TRBJ1-1; V: TRBV7-9; size: .; CDR3: CASSLSRAGNAEAFF; DNA: TGTGCCAGCAGCTTATCCCGGGCGGGGAACGCTGAAGCTTTCTTT
length: 14; D: .; J: TRBJ1-6; V: TRBV7-2; size: .; CDR3: CASTWGSSYSPLHF; DNA: TGTGCCAGCACCTGGGGCAGCTCGTATTCACCCCTCCACTTT
length: 12; D: .; J: TRBJ2-5; V: TRBV19; size: many; CDR3: CASGGDGQTQYF; DNA: TGTGCCAGTGGAGGGGATGGACAGACCCAGTACTTC
length: 15; D: .; J: TRBJ2-5; V: TRBV5-8; size: .; CDR3: CASSSRRRDQETQYF; DNA: TGTGCCAGCAGCTCGAGAAGACGGGACCAAGAGACCCAGTACTTC
length: 16; D: TRBD1; J: TRBJ2-4; V: TRBV5-1; size: .; CDR3: CASSPSRGQFKNIQYF; DNA: TGCGCCAGCAGCCCATCGAGGGGGCAGTTCAAAAACATTCAGTACTTC
length: 15; D: .; J: TRBJ1-1; V: TRBV7-9; size: .; CDR3: CASSSSGRSHTEAFF; DNA: TGTGCCAGCAGCTCGTCAGGCAGGTCGCACACTGAAGCTTTCTTT
length: 14; D: .; J: TRBJ1-2; V: TRBV18; size: once; CDR3: CASSLVRGFYGYTF; DNA: TGTGCCAGCTCATTAGTCCGGGGTTTCTATGGCTACACCTTC
length: 13; D: TRBD1; J: TRBJ1-1; V: TRBV20-1; size: .; CDR3: CSASTGGNSEAFF; DNA: TGCAGTGCTAGTACAGGGGGCAACTCTGAAGCTTTCTTT
length: 16; D: TRBD1; J: TRBJ2-7; V: TRBV5-1; size: .; CDR3: CASSLGRTGGYYEQYF; DNA: TGCGCCAGCAGCTTGGGCCGGACAGGGGGATACTACGAGCAGTACTTC
length: 14; D: TRBD1; J: TRBJ1-2; V: TRBV6-5; size: once; CDR3: CASSPLGQGYGYTF; DNA: TGTGCCAGCAGCCCCCTGGGACAGGGCTATGGCTACACCTTC
length: 14; D: TRBD1; J: TRBJ1-1; V: TRBV6-2/TRBV6-3; size: .; CDR3: CASSLGQGWTEAFF; DNA: TGTGCCAGCAGTCTCGGACAGGGATGGACTGAAGCTTTCTTT
length: 17; D: TRBD2; J: TRBJ2-2; V: TRBV7-8; size: .; CDR3: CASSFGVQRDYTGELFF; DNA: TGTGCCAGCAGCTTTGGGGTCCAGCGGGACTACACCGGGGAGCTGTTTTTT
length: 15; D: .; J: TRBJ1-1; V: TRBV7-9; size: .; CDR3: CASSPDQGPNTEAFF; DNA: TGTGCCAGCAGCCCAGACCAGGGGCCGAACACTGAAGCTTTCTTT
length: 14; D: .; J: TRBJ1-1; V: TRBV6-5; size: .; CDR3: CASSYGGGDTEAFF; DNA: TGTGCCAGCAGTTACGGGGGGGGAGACACTGAAGCTTTCTTT
length: 14; D: .; J: TRBJ1-2; V: TRBV7-9; size: .; CDR3: CASRKDTPNYGYTF; DNA: TGTGCCAGCAGAAAGGACACTCCTAACTATGGCTACACCTTC
length: 17; D: .; J: TRBJ1-2; V: TRBV6-1; size: .; CDR3: CASSERGSGVFDYGYTF; DNA: TGTGCCAGCAGTGAAAGAGGATCTGGAGTATTTGACTATGGCTACACCTTC
length: 16; D: TRBD2; J: TRBJ2-1; V: TRBV24-1; size: .; CDR3: CATSTSGRRDYNEQFF; DNA: TGTGCCACCTCTACTAGCGGGAGAAGAGATTACAATGAGCAGTTCTTC
length: 15; D: .; J: TRBJ2-7; V: TRBV6-5; size: .; CDR3: CASSYSLGGTYEQYF; DNA: TGTGCCAGCAGTTACTCGTTGGGGGGAACCTACGAGCAGTACTTC
length: 14; D: .; J: TRBJ1-1; V: TRBV19; size: .; CDR3: CASRPTSYHTEAFF; DNA: TGTGCCAGTAGGCCCACATCTTATCACACTGAAGCTTTCTTT
length: 17; D: TRBD1; J: TRBJ1-6; V: TRBV9; size: .; CDR3: CASSVSGQGAYNSPLHF; DNA: TGTGCCAGCAGCGTATCCGGACAGGGGGCTTATAATTCACCCCTCCACTTT
length: 15; D: .; J: TRBJ2-7; V: TRBV19; size: .; CDR3: CASSLIARSSYEQYF; DNA: TGTGCCAGTAGTCTAATAGCGCGGAGCTCCTACGAGCAGTACTTC
length: 13; D: .; J: TRBJ1-2; V: TRBV12-3/TRBV12-4; size: .; CDR3: CASSFRAGDGYTF; DNA: TGTGCCAGCAGTTTCCGGGCAGGGGATGGCTACACCTTC
length: 16; D: TRBD1; J: TRBJ2-7; V: TRBV9; size: .; CDR3: CASSVEGTGLSYEQYF; DNA: TGTGCCAGCAGCGTCGAGGGGACAGGGCTCTCCTACGAGCAGTACTTC
length: 16; D: TRBD2; J: TRBJ2-3; V: TRBV11-2; size: .; CDR3: CASSLLAGGNTDTQYF; DNA: TGTGCCAGCAGCTTACTAGCGGGAGGAAACACAGATACGCAGTATTTT
length: 14; D: .; J: TRBJ2-5; V: TRBV19; size: .; CDR3: CASSIDLTQETQYF; DNA: TGTGCCAGTAGTATAGATCTGACACAAGAGACCCAGTACTTC
length: 14; D: TRBD1; J: TRBJ1-2; V: TRBV6-2/TRBV6-3; size: .; CDR3: CASSSRDSNYGYTF; DNA: TGTGCCAGCAGTTCCCGGGACAGTAACTATGGCTACACCTTC
length: 17; D: TRBD2; J: TRBJ2-2; V: TRBV5-1; size: .; CDR3: CASSHLAGGFRTGELFF; DNA: TGCGCCAGCAGCCATCTAGCGGGGGGGTTCCGCACCGGGGAGCTGTTTTTT